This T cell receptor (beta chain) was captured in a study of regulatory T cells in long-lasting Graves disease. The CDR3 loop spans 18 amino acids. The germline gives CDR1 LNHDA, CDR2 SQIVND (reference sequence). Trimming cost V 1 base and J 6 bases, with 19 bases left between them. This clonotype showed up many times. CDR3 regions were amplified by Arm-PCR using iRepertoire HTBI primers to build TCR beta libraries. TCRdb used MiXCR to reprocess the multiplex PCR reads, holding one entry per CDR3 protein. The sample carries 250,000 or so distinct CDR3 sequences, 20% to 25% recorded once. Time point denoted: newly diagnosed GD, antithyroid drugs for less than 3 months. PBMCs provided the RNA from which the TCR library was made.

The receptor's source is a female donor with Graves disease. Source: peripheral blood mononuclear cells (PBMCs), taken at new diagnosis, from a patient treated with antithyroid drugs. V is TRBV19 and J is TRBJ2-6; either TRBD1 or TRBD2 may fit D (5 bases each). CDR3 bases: TGTGCCAGTAGTATAGTGGGGGATGGAGTTTCGGAGGCCAACGTCCTGACTTTC. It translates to CASSIVGDGVSEANVLTF.